These 2 T cell receptor beta chains were all obtained from the same sample, sequenced in a study of T cell responses to AZD1222 COVID-19 vaccine (dated by TCRdb to the early 2020s). The meaning of the sample's time point label: about 28 days (+/-7) after the second vaccine dose. Preparation of the library involved the immunoSEQ multiplex PCR assay. In its TCRdb copy, this immuneACCESS table keeps in-frame sequences only and misses some clones. Where compared with another copy, unresolved V genes explain less than half of these, and the others have no known cause. The sample has about 130,000 clones on record, roughly 90% of them singletons. In total, the top ten clones hold 1% to 1.4% of the sample. Specimen: peripheral blood, collected 28 days after the second AZD1222 dose. These receptors were taken from an adult who received the AZD1222 COVID-19 vaccine.

CDR3 DNA: TGTGCCAGCAGTAGATCCGGGACAGGGGATAATGAAAAACTGTTTTTT. Amino acids: CASSRSGTGDNEKLFF. The chain recombines TRBV28 with TRBJ1-4; 10 bases match TRBD1. From germline, CDR1 is MDHEN and CDR2 SYDVKM. CDR3 length: 16 amino acids. The V gene end was trimmed by 5 bases and the J gene end by 4 bases; junction bases not matched to a gene: 7.

The chain recombines TRBV28 with TRBJ1-4; TRBD1 matches at 8 bases. V shed 3 bases and J 5 bases; nucleotides not matched to a gene: 5. The CDR3 extends over 15 amino acids. Germline-derived CDR1 and CDR2 are MDHEN and SYDVKM. The CDR3 DNA follows: TGTGCCAGCAGTTTCCTGACAGGGGCGAATGAAAAACTGTTTTTT. Its translation is CASSFLTGANEKLFF.